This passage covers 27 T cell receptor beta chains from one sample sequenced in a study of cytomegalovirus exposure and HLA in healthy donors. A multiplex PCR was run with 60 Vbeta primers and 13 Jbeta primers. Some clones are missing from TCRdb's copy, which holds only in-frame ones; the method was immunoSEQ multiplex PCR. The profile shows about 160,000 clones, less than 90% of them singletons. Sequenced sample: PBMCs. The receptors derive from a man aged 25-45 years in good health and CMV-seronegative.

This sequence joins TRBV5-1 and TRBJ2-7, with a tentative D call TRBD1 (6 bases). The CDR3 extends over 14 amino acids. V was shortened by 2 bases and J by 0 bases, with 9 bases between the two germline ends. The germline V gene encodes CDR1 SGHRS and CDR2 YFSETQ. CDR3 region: CASSLTGSSYEQYF. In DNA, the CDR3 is TGCGCCAGCAGCTTAACAGGGAGCTCCTACGAGCAGTACTTC. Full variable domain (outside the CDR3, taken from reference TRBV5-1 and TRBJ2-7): KAGVTQTPRYLIKTRGQQVTLSCSPISGHRSVSWYQQTPGQGLQFLFEYFSETQRNKGNFPGRFSGRQFSNSRSEMNVSTLELGDSALYLCASSLTGSSYEQYFGPGTRLTVT.

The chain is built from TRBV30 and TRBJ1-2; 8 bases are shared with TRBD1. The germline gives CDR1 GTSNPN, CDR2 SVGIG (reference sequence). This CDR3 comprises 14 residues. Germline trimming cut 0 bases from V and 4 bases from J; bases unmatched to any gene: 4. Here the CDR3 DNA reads TGTGCCTGGAGTGTAGGCACAGGGGGCTATGGCTACACCTTC. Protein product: CAWSVGTGGYGYTF.

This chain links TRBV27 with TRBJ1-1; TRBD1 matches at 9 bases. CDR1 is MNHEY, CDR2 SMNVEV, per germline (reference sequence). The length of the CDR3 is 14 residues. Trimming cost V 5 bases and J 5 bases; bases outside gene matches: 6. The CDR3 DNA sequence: TGTGCCAGCAGTCCCGGGACAGGGTGGACTGAAGCTTTCTTT. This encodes CASSPGTGWTEAFF.

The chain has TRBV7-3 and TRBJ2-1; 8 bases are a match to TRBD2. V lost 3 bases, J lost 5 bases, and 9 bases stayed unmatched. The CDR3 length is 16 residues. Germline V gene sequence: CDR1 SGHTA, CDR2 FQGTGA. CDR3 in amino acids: CASSFTPTSVNNEQFF. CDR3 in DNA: TGTGCCAGCAGCTTCACCCCGACTAGCGTTAACAATGAGCAGTTCTTC.

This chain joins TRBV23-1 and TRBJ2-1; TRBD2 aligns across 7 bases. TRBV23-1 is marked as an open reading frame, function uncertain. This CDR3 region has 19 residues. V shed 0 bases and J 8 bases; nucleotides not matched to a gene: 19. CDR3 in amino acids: CASSQSLSSFRGGRDEQFF. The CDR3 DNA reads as TGCGCCAGCAGTCAATCTCTTTCGTCGTTTCGCGGGGGAAGAGATGAGCAGTTCTTC.

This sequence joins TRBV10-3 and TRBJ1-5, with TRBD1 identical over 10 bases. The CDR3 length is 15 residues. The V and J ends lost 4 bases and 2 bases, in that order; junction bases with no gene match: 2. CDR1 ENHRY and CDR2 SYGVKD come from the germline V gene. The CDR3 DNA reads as TGTGCCATCAGTGCCGGGACAGGGGGCAATCAGCCCCAGCATTTT. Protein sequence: CAISAGTGGNQPQHF.

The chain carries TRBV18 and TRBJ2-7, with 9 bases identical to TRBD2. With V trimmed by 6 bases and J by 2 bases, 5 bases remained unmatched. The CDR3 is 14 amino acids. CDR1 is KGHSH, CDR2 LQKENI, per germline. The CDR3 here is CASSGSGGTYEQYF. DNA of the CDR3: TGTGCCAGCTCCGGTAGCGGGGGTACCTACGAGCAGTACTTC.

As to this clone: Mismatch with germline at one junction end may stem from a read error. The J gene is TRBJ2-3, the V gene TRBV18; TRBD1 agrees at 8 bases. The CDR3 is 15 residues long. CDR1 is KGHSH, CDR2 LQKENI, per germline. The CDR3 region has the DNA TGTGCCAGCTCACCACCGGGACAGGCCACACATACGCAGTATTTT. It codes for CASSPPGQATHTQYF.

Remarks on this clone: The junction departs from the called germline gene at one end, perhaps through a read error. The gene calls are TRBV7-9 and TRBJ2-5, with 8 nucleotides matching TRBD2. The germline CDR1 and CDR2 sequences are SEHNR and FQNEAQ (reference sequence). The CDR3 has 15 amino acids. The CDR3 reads CSSSLSGAGGETQYF. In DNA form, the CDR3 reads TGTTCCAGCAGCTTATCGGGGGCGGGGGGTGAGACCCAGTACTTC.

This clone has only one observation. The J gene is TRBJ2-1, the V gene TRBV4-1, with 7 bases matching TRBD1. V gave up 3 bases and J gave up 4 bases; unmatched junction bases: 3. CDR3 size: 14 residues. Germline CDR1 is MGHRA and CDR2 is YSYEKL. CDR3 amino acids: CASSQKGQYNEQFF. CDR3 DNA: TGCGCCAGCAGCCAGAAGGGACAGTACAATGAGCAGTTCTTC.

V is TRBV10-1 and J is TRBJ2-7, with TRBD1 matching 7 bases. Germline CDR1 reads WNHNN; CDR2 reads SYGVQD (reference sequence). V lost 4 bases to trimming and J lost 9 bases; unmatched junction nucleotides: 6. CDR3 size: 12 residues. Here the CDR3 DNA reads TGCGCCAGCAGTGCGGGACAGACGTGGCAGTACTTC. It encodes CASSAGQTWQYF.

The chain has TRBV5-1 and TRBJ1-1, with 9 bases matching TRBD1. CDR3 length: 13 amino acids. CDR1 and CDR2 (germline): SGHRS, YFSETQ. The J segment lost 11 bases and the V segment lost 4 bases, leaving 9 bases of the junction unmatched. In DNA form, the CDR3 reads TGCGCCAGCAGCCCAGGACAGGGGTGGGGGGCTTTCTTT. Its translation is CASSPGQGWGAFF.

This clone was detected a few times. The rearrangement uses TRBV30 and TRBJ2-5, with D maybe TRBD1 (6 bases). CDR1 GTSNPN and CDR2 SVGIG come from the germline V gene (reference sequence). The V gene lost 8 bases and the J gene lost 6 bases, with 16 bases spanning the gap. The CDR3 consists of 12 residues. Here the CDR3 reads CAQDTGWKTQYF. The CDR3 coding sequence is TGTGCCCAAGACACAGGGTGGAAGACCCAGTACTTC.

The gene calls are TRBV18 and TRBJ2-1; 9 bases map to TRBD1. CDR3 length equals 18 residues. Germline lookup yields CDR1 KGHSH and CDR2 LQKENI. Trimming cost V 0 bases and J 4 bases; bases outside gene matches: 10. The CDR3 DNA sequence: TGTGCCAGCTCACCACCGCAGGGGACAGGGCATGTTTACAATGAGCAGTTCTTC. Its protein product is CASSPPQGTGHVYNEQFF.

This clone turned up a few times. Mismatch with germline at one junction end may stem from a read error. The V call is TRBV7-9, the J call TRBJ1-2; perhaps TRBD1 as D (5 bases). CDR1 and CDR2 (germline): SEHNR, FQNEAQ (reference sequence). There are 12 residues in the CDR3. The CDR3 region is CSSTSGFDGYTF. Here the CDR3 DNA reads TGTTCCAGCACCTCAGGGTTTGATGGCTACACCTTC.

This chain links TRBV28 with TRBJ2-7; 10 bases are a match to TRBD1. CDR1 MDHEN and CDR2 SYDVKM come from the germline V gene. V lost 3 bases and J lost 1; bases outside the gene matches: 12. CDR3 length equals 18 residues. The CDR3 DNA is TGTGCCAGCAGTTTCCCAGCCTCGACAGGGGGCCGGTCCTACGAGCAGTACTTC. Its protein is CASSFPASTGGRSYEQYF.

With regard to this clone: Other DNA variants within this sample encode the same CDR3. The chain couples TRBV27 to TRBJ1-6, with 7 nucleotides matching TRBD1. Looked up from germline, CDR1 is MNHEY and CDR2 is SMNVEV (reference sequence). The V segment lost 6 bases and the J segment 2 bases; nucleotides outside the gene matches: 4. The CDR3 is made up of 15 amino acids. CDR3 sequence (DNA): TGTGCCAGCAGACCTGGGACAGCCTATAATTCACCCCTCCACTTT. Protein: CASRPGTAYNSPLHF.

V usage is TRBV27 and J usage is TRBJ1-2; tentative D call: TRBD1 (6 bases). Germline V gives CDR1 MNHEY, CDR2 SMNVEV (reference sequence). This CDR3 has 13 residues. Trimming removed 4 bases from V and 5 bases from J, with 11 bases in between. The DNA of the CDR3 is TGTGCCAGCAGTTCGACAGGAAGATATGGCTACACCTTC. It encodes CASSSTGRYGYTF.

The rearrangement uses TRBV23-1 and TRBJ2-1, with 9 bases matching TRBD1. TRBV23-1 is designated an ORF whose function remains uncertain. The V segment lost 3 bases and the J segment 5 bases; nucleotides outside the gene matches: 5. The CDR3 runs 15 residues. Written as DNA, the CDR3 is TGCGCCAGCAGTCACCCCGGACAGGGGAACAATGAGCAGTTCTTC. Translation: CASSHPGQGNNEQFF.

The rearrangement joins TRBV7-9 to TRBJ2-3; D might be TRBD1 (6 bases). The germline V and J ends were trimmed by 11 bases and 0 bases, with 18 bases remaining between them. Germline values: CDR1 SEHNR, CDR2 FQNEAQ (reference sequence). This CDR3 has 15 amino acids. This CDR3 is CAVTPDRSSTDTQYF. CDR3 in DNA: TGTGCCGTAACCCCTGACAGGTCGAGCACAGATACGCAGTATTTT. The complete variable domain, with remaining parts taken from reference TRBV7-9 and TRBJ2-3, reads DTGVSQNPRHKITKRGQNVTFRCDPISEHNRLYWYRQTLGQGPEFLTYFQNEAQLEKSRLLSDRFSAERPKGSFSTLEIQRTEQGDSAMYLCAVTPDRSSTDTQYFGPGTRLTVL.

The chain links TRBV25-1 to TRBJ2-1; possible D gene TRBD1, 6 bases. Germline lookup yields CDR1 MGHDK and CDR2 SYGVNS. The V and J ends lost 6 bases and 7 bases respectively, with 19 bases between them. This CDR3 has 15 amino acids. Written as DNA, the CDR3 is TGTGCCAGCAGCCGGGACATAAGGGGTGATAATGAGCAGTTCTTC. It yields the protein CASSRDIRGDNEQFF.

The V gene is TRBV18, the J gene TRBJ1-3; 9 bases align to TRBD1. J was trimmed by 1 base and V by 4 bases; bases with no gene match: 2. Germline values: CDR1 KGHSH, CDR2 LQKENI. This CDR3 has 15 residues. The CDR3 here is CASSRQGVSGNTIYF. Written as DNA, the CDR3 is TGTGCCAGCTCACGACAGGGGGTATCTGGAAACACCATATATTTT.

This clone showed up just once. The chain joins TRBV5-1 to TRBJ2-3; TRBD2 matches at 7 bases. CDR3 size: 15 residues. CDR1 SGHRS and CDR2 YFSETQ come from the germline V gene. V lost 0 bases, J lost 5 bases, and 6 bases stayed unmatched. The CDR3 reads CASSLARGVVDTQYF. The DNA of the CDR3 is TGCGCCAGCAGCTTGGCCCGGGGGGTGGTAGATACGCAGTATTTT.

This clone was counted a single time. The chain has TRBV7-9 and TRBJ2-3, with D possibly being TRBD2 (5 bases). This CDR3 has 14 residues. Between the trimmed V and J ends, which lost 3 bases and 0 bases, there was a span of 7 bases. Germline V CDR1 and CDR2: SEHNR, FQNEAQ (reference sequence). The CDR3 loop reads CASSFRGSTDTQYF. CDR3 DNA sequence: TGTGCCAGCAGCTTCCGCGGGAGCACAGATACGCAGTATTTT.

CDR3 sequence (DNA): TGTGCCAGCAGTGACTCGATGGGGGTTACTATGGTCTTGCGGGGACCAGGAGAGCCCCAGCATTTT. Its translation: CASSDSMGVTMVLRGPGEPQHF. The rearrangement links TRBV6-4 to TRBJ1-5; tentatively, D is TRBD1 (5 bases). Trimming took 0 bases from V and 8 from J, leaving 35 bases between them. There are 22 residues in the CDR3. CDR1 is MRHNA and CDR2 is SNTAGT in the germline V gene.

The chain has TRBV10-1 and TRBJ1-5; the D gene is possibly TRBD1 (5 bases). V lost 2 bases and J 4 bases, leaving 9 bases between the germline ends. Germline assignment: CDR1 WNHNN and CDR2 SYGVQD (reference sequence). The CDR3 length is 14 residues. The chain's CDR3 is CASSEVTENQPQHF. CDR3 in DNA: TGCGCCAGCAGTGAGGTGACAGAAAATCAGCCCCAGCATTTT.

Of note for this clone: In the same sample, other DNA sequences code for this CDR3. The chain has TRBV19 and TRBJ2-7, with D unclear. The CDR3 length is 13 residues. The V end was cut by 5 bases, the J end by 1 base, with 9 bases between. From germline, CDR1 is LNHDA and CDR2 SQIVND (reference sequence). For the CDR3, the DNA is TGTGCCAGTAGTGCGCAGACATCCTACGAGCAGTACTTC. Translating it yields CASSAQTSYEQYF.